The clone carrying this TCR beta chain was counted many times. Its specificity is unknown. This record belongs to a study of human T cells and chemical hapten exposure. At the level of the study: Per-sample TCR yield variability stemmed mainly from small pooled library volume differences. Findings and caveats of the study: Counts of TCRs above 1 in 1000 frequency stayed unchanged with DPC sensitization.

RNA extraction used unfractionated whole blood as the source of total RNA. Looked up from germline, CDR1 is SGHRS and CDR2 is YFSETQ. This CDR3 comprises 14 residues. Trimming removed 6 bases from V and 4 bases from J, with 16 bases in between. Unique molecular identifiers were linked by the library to individual cDNA molecules. Authors' analysis steps: TCR counts had a median of about 100,000 per sample and spanned 23,224 to 690,600. TCRdb independently ran MiXCR on the reads; one entry per CDR3 protein. TCRdb's processing, not the authors', yielded these V and J calls. The table shows fewer than 150,000 distinct CDR3 sequences, with about 8.9% occurring only once.

The rearrangement uses TRBV5-1 and TRBJ1-2, with D possibly matching TRBD1 (6 bases). The specimen was whole blood. The TCR was taken from a human donor in good health. Some clones in this sample may be carry-over from other donors' samples. CDR3 coding DNA: TGCGCCAGCACCAACGAACCAGGGGCCTATGGCTACACCTTC. Its translation is CASTNEPGAYGYTF. The whole variable domain, remainder taken from reference TRBV5-1 and TRBJ1-2, is KAGVTQTPRYLIKTRGQQVTLSCSPISGHRSVSWYQQTPGQGLQFLFEYFSETQRNKGNFPGRFSGRQFSNSRSEMNVSTLELGDSALYLCASTNEPGAYGYTFGSGTRLTVV.